One and the same sample provided the 22 T cell receptor beta chains below, sequenced in a study of post-analysis software for immune sequencing data. Study observations and caveats: A handful of TRBV segments appeared more often in patients than in controls, and TRBV5-6, TRBV5-1 and TRBV20-1 were among these.

TCR beta libraries were prepared from cDNA with unique molecular identifiers. A single record per CDR3 protein comes from TCRdb applying MiXCR to the PCR reads. Among about 680,000 distinct CDR3 sequences listed, approximately 59% were seen once. Their antigens are not known. Material for sequencing was blood. Source of these receptors: a girl under 10 years old with multiple sclerosis.

This clonotype was picked up many times. The chain combines TRBV29-1 with TRBJ2-1, with TRBD1 as a possible D gene (5 bases). From germline, CDR1 is SQVTM and CDR2 ANQGSEA. Trimming took 0 bases from V and 6 from J, leaving 12 bases between them. The CDR3 has 14 amino acids. CDR3: CSVEEWKGSNEQFF. Written as DNA, the CDR3 is TGCAGCGTTGAAGAATGGAAGGGGTCCAATGAGCAGTTCTTC.

The genes are TRBV9 and TRBJ1-2; D possibly corresponds to TRBD1 (6 bases). Germline V gene data show CDR1 as SGDLS and CDR2 as YYNGEE. The CDR3 is 14 amino acids. Trimming removed 5 bases at V and 6 bases at J, with 17 bases between. CDR3 protein: CASSSYRDWNGYTF. CDR3 sequence (DNA): TGTGCCAGCAGTTCTTACAGGGATTGGAATGGCTACACCTTC.

The J gene is TRBJ2-3, the V gene TRBV5-1, with 8 bases aligning to TRBD1. CDR3 length: 16 amino acids. CDR1 is SGHRS, CDR2 YFSETQ, per germline. Trimming took 4 bases from V and 1 from J; bases not matched to a gene: 8. CDR3 in amino acids: CASSTRTGPGTDTQYF. The CDR3 DNA is TGCGCCAGCAGCACACGGACAGGGCCGGGCACAGATACGCAGTATTTT.

The genes are TRBV5-1 and TRBJ2-5, with D maybe TRBD1 (6 bases). V was shortened by 4 bases and J by 5 bases, with 18 bases between the two germline ends. CDR3 length equals 15 residues. The germline CDR1 and CDR2 sequences are SGHRS and YFSETQ. CDR3 nucleotide sequence: TGCGCCAGCAGCGATTGGACAGACCCTCCGGAGACCCAGTACTTC. Translated, it gives CASSDWTDPPETQYF.

The chain is built from TRBV20-1 and TRBJ1-2; a possible D gene is TRBD1 (5 bases). Germline CDR1 DFQATT, CDR2 SNEGSKA (reference sequence). The CDR3 has 14 residues. V was pared by 1 base and J by 3 bases, with 12 bases between. CDR3: CSARGGPRDYGYTF. DNA for the CDR3: TGCAGTGCTAGAGGGGGACCGAGAGACTATGGCTACACCTTC.

This clonotype was seen a handful of times. V and J are TRBV11-2 and TRBJ2-7; D remains ambiguous. CDR1 SGHAT and CDR2 FQNNGV come from the germline V gene. V dropped 4 bases and J dropped 3 bases, with 13 bases sitting between them. There are 14 residues in the CDR3. The CDR3 DNA is TGTGCCAGCAGCTCCCCGGACGGTGACTACGAGCAGTACTTC. Amino acids: CASSSPDGDYEQYF.

The chain links TRBV12-5 to TRBJ2-3, with unresolved D. Trimming stripped 5 bases from V and 2 bases from J, with 5 bases between. This CDR3 has 12 amino acids. The germline gives CDR1 LGHNT, CDR2 FRNRAP. The CDR3 coding sequence is TGTGCTAGTGGTCCAGACACAGATACGCAGTATTTT. Protein: CASGPDTDTQYF.

Only one count was recorded for this clonotype. This chain joins TRBV19 and TRBJ2-1; D may be TRBD1 or TRBD2 (6 bases each). Germline CDR1 and CDR2: LNHDA and SQIVND (reference sequence). This CDR3 spans 17 amino acids. V was cut by 5 bases and J by 8 bases, with 25 bases left in between. The CDR3 coding sequence is TGTGCCAGTAGTGCAGAGAGTACGGGGGCTTTTATCGATGAGCAGTTCTTC. Translating it yields CASSAESTGAFIDEQFF.

The V gene is TRBV6-5, the J gene TRBJ1-2; weak D call: TRBD1 (6 bases). Trimming pared 5 bases from V and 4 bases from J, leaving 14 bases between. CDR1 and CDR2 (germline): MNHEY, SVGAGI. This CDR3 comprises 14 residues. The CDR3 protein is CASSNDRFSYGYTF. The CDR3 region has the DNA TGTGCCAGCAGTAACGACAGGTTCAGCTATGGCTACACCTTC.

The rearrangement uses TRBV29-1 and TRBJ2-1, with 13 positions matching TRBD2. The germline CDR1 and CDR2 sequences are SQVTM and ANQGSEA. J gave up 7 bases and V 7 bases, and 10 bases lay outside the gene matches. The CDR3 runs 15 residues. DNA for the CDR3: TGCAGCGCAATGGGGACTAGCGGGGTAAGGAATGAGCAGTTCTTC. Translation gives CSAMGTSGVRNEQFF.

V is TRBV12-3 or TRBV12-4 and J is TRBJ2-1, with 9 bases aligning to TRBD1. The CDR3 sequence is 13 residues long. V gave up 0 bases and J gave up 11 bases; unmatched junction bases: 2. The CDR3 is CASSLAGQGKQFF. DNA for the CDR3: TGTGCCAGCAGTTTAGCGGGACAGGGTAAGCAGTTCTTC.

The chain recombines TRBV4-1 with TRBJ2-2; 7 nucleotides agree with TRBD1. The V segment lost 4 bases and the J segment 6 bases; nucleotides outside the gene matches: 11. The CDR3 covers 16 residues. In germline, CDR1 is MGHRA, CDR2 YSYEKL. CDR3 DNA sequence: TGCGCCAGCAGCCTCCTAACAGGGGACGGTGCCGGGGAGCTGTTTTTT. The encoded protein is CASSLLTGDGAGELFF.

This clonotype was picked up a small number of times. The rearrangement links TRBV7-2 to TRBJ2-3; D remains unclear. Trimming pared 3 bases from V and 0 bases from J, leaving 4 bases between. The germline gives CDR1 SGHTA, CDR2 FQGNSA. CDR3 length: 13 residues. The CDR3 reads CASSFKSTDTQYF. The CDR3 nucleotides are TGTGCCAGCAGCTTCAAAAGCACAGATACGCAGTATTTT. The variable domain in full, with the rest retrieved from reference TRBV7-2 and TRBJ2-3, is GAGVSQSPSNKVTEKGKDVELRCDPISGHTALYWYRQSLGQGLEFLIYFQGNSAPDKSGLPSDRFSAERTGGSVSTLTIQRTQQEDSAVYLCASSFKSTDTQYFGPGTRLTVL.

This clonotype was detected a few times. The chain is built from TRBV7-6 and TRBJ2-3; 7 nucleotides line up with TRBD2. The V gene's germline CDR1 is SGHVS and CDR2 FNYEAQ. The CDR3 is made up of 18 amino acids. Trimming cost V 0 bases and J 0 bases; bases outside gene matches: 9. This CDR3 reads CASSLAEHLAASTDTQYF. In DNA, the CDR3 is TGTGCCAGCAGCTTAGCGGAGCATCTAGCGGCTAGCACAGATACGCAGTATTTT.

The sample holds a few counts of this clonotype. CDR3: CASSSYREGGYTF. CDR3 sequence (DNA): TGTGCCAGCAGTTCTTACAGGGAGGGAGGCTACACCTTC. V usage is TRBV6-5 and J usage is TRBJ1-2; D is possibly TRBD1 (6 bases). Trimming took 4 bases from V and 8 from J, leaving 14 bases between them. Germline loops: CDR1 MNHEY, CDR2 SVGAGI. The CDR3 contains 13 residues.

This chain links TRBV6-5 with TRBJ2-7; TRBD2 agrees at 13 bases. Losses at the gene ends were 0 bases for V and 5 bases for J; bases not matched to a gene: 13. This CDR3 has 19 residues. Germline assignment: CDR1 MNHEY and CDR2 SVGAGI. The CDR3 region is CASSYSVETSGRFLDEQYF. As DNA, the CDR3 is TGTGCCAGCAGTTACTCGGTCGAGACTAGCGGGAGGTTTTTGGACGAGCAGTACTTC.

This clonotype was seen only a few times. V is TRBV5-1 and J is TRBJ2-1; D not certain. The CDR3 spans 14 residues. V was trimmed by 0 bases and J by 6 bases, leaving 10 bases between them. Germline lookup yields CDR1 SGHRS and CDR2 YFSETQ. Written as DNA, the CDR3 is TGCGCCAGCAGCTTGGCGCAGGAAAGCAATGAGCAGTTCTTC. Translating it yields CASSLAQESNEQFF.

The chain has TRBV5-1 and TRBJ2-1; D not resolved. This CDR3 comprises 12 residues. Looked up from germline, CDR1 is SGHRS and CDR2 is YFSETQ. V gave up 5 bases and J gave up 10 bases, with 13 bases separating them. The CDR3 loop is CASSVGPREQFF. The CDR3 region has the DNA TGCGCCAGCAGTGTGGGTCCGAGAGAGCAGTTCTTC.

The chain employs TRBV12-3 or TRBV12-4 and TRBJ2-3; no firm D call. The CDR3 loop spans 18 amino acids. Trimming cost V 2 bases and J 2 bases, with 20 bases left between them. CDR3 nucleotide sequence: TGTGCCAGCAGTTTACCCTACCCGACGACTTTAACCACAGATACGCAGTATTTT. Its translation: CASSLPYPTTLTTDTQYF.

The J gene is TRBJ1-5, the V gene TRBV12-3 or TRBV12-4; 7 positions agree with TRBD1. After removal of 5 bases from V and 1 base from J, the junction contained 5 bases not matched to a gene. This CDR3 spans 15 amino acids. The DNA for the CDR3 is TGTGCCAGCAGTGCGACAGGGAACAGCAATCAGCCCCAGCATTTT. It specifies CASSATGNSNQPQHF.

The chain has TRBV7-9 and TRBJ2-5, with 10 bases aligning to TRBD1. Germline V gene lookup returns CDR1 SEHNR and CDR2 FQNEAQ (reference sequence). The ends lost 5 bases at V and 8 bases at J; junction bases unmatched: 2. The CDR3 is 12 residues long. The CDR3 protein is CASSRDRGTQYF. CDR3 nucleotides: TGTGCCAGCAGCCGGGACAGGGGAACCCAGTACTTC.

The chain has TRBV12-3 or TRBV12-4 and TRBJ2-6; 11 nucleotides agree with TRBD1. Losses at the gene ends were 7 bases for V and 4 bases for J; bases not matched to a gene: 9. The CDR3 consists of 17 residues. Written as DNA, the CDR3 is TGTGCCAGCACCTGGACAGGGGGCTCCTTCGGGGCCAACGTCCTGACTTTC. Translation: CASTWTGGSFGANVLTF.